This T cell receptor (beta chain) was sequenced during a study of shared clonotypes between healthy human individuals. Deep level was the assay's run setting. Measured with immunoSEQ multiplex PCR; TCRdb has only the in-frame clones, and not every one. In the table there are approximately 530,000 clones, about 96% of which are singletons. Germline V lookup: CDR1 SEHNR, CDR2 FQNEAQ (reference sequence). Trimming removed 5 bases from V and 2 bases from J, with 12 bases in between. The CDR3 totals 15 residues. The sequenced sample was naive CD4+ T cells sorted from blood. As to subset: CD45RA+ positively selected. This sequence was found in a woman in her thirties in good health. The J gene is TRBJ1-4, the V gene TRBV7-9, with a tentative D call TRBD1 (5 bases). The CDR3 loop is CASSRRRGTNEKLFF. CDR3 sequence (DNA): TGTGCCAGCAGCCGCCGCCGGGGCACTAATGAAAAACTGTTTTTT.